The 15 T cell receptor beta chains listed next were all sequenced from one sample in a study of cytomegalovirus exposure and HLA in healthy donors. The PCR contained 60 Vbeta and 13 Jbeta primers. Only in-frame clones appear in the TCRdb table, and some are missing; sequencing was by immunoSEQ multiplex PCR. The sample shows 95,000 to 150,000 clones, and 2% to 2.5% sits with its ten largest clones. Source material: PBMCs. The receptors shown here come from a man aged 40-49 years in good health and CMV-seronegative.

V and J are TRBV5-6 and TRBJ2-3; 10 nucleotides agree with TRBD2. There are 17 residues in the CDR3. Germline lookup yields CDR1 SGHDT and CDR2 YYEEEE. Trimming removed 0 bases from V and 6 bases from J; junction bases left unmatched: 10. As DNA, the CDR3 is TGTGCCAGCAGCTTGGAACTAGCGGGGCCGCTGAGGGATACGCAGTATTTT. It encodes CASSLELAGPLRDTQYF. The full variable domain, its missing parts supplied by reference TRBV5-6 and TRBJ2-3, is DAGVTQSPTHLIKTRGQQVTLRCSPKSGHDTVSWYQQALGQGPQFIFQYYEEEERQRGNFPDRFSGHQFPNYSSELNVNALLLGDSALYLCASSLELAGPLRDTQYFGPGTRLTVL.

V is TRBV4-3 and J is TRBJ2-7; D unresolved. The ends were cut back, 0 bases at V and 0 bases at J, with 9 bases in the middle. Germline CDR1 and CDR2: LGHNA and YSLEER. The CDR3 runs to 15 residues. The CDR3 sequence is CASSQDVESSYEQYF. In DNA form, the CDR3 reads TGCGCCAGCAGCCAAGATGTCGAGAGCTCCTACGAGCAGTACTTC.

The chain couples TRBV6-1 to TRBJ1-5; 7 bases are shared with TRBD1. CDR1 is MNHNS and CDR2 is SASEGT in the germline V gene. The CDR3 is made up of 14 amino acids. Germline trimming cut 4 bases from V and 4 bases from J; bases unmatched to any gene: 4. The CDR3 region is CASSATGANQPQHF. In DNA form, the CDR3 reads TGTGCCAGCAGTGCAACAGGGGCAAATCAGCCCCAGCATTTT.

The chain carries TRBV4-1 and TRBJ2-7; perhaps TRBD2 as D (5 bases). The CDR3 extends over 17 amino acids. Germline V gene data show CDR1 as MGHRA and CDR2 as YSYEKL. The V gene lost 3 bases and the J gene lost 1 base, with 19 bases spanning the gap. This CDR3 is CASSQPPRGDRSYEQYF. The CDR3 region has the DNA TGCGCCAGCAGCCAGCCCCCCCGGGGTGATAGGTCCTACGAGCAGTACTTC.

This chain links TRBV7-2 with TRBJ1-4; D unresolved. Germline V gives CDR1 SGHTA, CDR2 FQGNSA. V lost 5 bases, J lost 6 bases, and 13 bases lay in between. The CDR3 length is 14 residues. CDR3 loop: CASSRTAGYEKLFF. The CDR3 DNA is TGTGCCAGCAGCCGGACTGCGGGTTATGAAAAACTGTTTTTT.

V is TRBV6-4 and J is TRBJ2-3; the match to TRBD1 covers 10 bases. The CDR3 has 15 amino acids. Germline lookup yields CDR1 MRHNA and CDR2 SNTAGT. With 4 bases clipped from V and 4 bases from J, the junction kept 5 bases outside the gene matches. The CDR3 reads CASSAETGGADTQYF. The CDR3 DNA is TGTGCCAGCAGTGCCGAGACAGGGGGCGCAGATACGCAGTATTTT.

The rearrangement uses TRBV6-6 and TRBJ2-7, with TRBD2 matching over 10 bases. The CDR3 is 15 residues long. J was trimmed by 5 bases and V by 6 bases; bases with no gene match: 10. CDR1 and CDR2 (germline): MNHNY, SVGAGI (reference sequence). The CDR3 sequence: CASSSSSGSLHEQYF. CDR3 nucleotide sequence: TGTGCCAGCAGCTCCTCTAGCGGGAGTCTCCACGAGCAGTACTTC.

This chain uses TRBV11-3 with TRBJ2-7; TRBD1 matches 8 bases. The V and J ends lost 4 bases and 7 bases, in that order; junction bases with no gene match: 6. CDR3 size: 13 residues. CDR1 is SGHNT, CDR2 YENEEA, per germline. Written as DNA, the CDR3 is TGTGCCAGCAGCTCCGGACAGGGCCGTGAGCAGTACTTC. Protein sequence: CASSSGQGREQYF.

The V gene is TRBV5-4, the J gene TRBJ2-3, with D possibly TRBD2 on 5 matching bases. Germline CDR1 and CDR2: SGHNT and YYREEE (reference sequence). V was clipped by 4 bases and J by 3 bases, with 6 bases between them. The CDR3 consists of 12 residues. CDR3 residues: CASSRGTDTQYF. As DNA, the CDR3 is TGTGCCAGCAGCAGAGGGACAGATACGCAGTATTTT.

The rearrangement uses TRBV7-9 and TRBJ2-1; TRBD2 matches 7 bases. Germline assignment: CDR1 SEHNR and CDR2 FQNEAQ (reference sequence). The CDR3 totals 16 residues. J lost 3 bases, V lost 5 bases, and 10 bases had no gene match. The DNA for the CDR3 is TGTGCCAGCAGCCCAGGAAGCGGGATTCACTACAATGAGCAGTTCTTC. Encoded protein: CASSPGSGIHYNEQFF.

The chain links TRBV10-3 to TRBJ2-7, with a possible D match to TRBD2 (5 bases). V lost 6 bases and J lost 5, with 14 bases in between. The CDR3 runs to 13 residues. Germline CDR1 ENHRY, CDR2 SYGVKD. As DNA, the CDR3 is TGTGCCATCAGCGACGGGGTTAGCCACGAGCAGTACTTC. Translating it yields CAISDGVSHEQYF.

J is TRBJ2-7 and V is TRBV28, with no clear D. Germline lookup yields CDR1 MDHEN and CDR2 SYDVKM. This CDR3 spans 12 amino acids. The germline V and J ends were trimmed by 2 bases and 4 bases, with 6 bases remaining between them. CDR3: CASSLLFYEQYF. The DNA for the CDR3 is TGTGCCAGCAGTTTACTCTTTTACGAGCAGTACTTC. The complete variable domain, with remaining parts taken from reference TRBV28 and TRBJ2-7, reads DVKVTQSSRYLVKRTGEKVFLECVQDMDHENMFWYRQDPGLGLRLIYFSYDVKMKEKGDIPEGYSVSREKKERFSLILESASTNQTSMYLCASSLLFYEQYFGPGTRLTVT.

The chain combines TRBV28 with TRBJ2-7; tentatively, D is TRBD1 (5 bases). Germline V gene lookup returns CDR1 MDHEN and CDR2 SYDVKM. V was trimmed by 5 bases and J by 3 bases, leaving 14 bases between them. The CDR3 extends over 14 amino acids. The CDR3 region is CASSPGRRGYEQYF. CDR3 nucleotides: TGTGCCAGCAGTCCAGGGCGTCGTGGCTACGAGCAGTACTTC.

The CDR3 DNA reads as TGTGCCAGCAGCGGGGGGAGGGGCTATGGCTACACCTTC. Protein product: CASSGGRGYGYTF. This chain links TRBV7-2 with TRBJ1-2, with D possibly being TRBD1 (5 bases). Germline values: CDR1 SGHTA, CDR2 FQGNSA. V lost 5 bases and J 4 bases, leaving 11 bases between the germline ends. This CDR3 is built from 13 residues.

The chain uses TRBV11-3 and TRBJ2-2; TRBD2 agrees at 9 bases. The CDR3 loop spans 15 amino acids. The germline V gene has CDR1 SGHNT and CDR2 YENEEA. J gave up 5 bases and V 5 bases, and 6 bases lay outside the gene matches. In DNA, the CDR3 is TGTGCCAGCAGCGAAACTAGCGGGCGAACCGGGGAGCTGTTTTTT. Residues: CASSETSGRTGELFF.